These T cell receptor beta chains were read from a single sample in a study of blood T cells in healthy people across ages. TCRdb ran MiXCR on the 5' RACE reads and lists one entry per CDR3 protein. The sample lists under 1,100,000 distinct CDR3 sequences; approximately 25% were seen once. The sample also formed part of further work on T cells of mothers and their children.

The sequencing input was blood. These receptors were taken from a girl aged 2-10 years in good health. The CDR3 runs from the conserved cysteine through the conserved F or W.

CDR3 protein: CASSYALSSYEQYF; V gene: TRBV6-5; J gene: TRBJ2-7
CDR3 protein: CASSPWTENYGYTF; V gene: TRBV7-9; J gene: TRBJ1-2
CDR3 protein: CASTTPGKEHSYGYTF; V gene: TRBV27; J gene: TRBJ1-2
CDR3 protein: CASSEYLGRGTGYQETQYF; V gene: TRBV25-1; J gene: TRBJ2-5
CDR3 protein: CASSLGLGNPEQYF; V gene: TRBV11-2; J gene: TRBJ2-7
CDR3 protein: CSVNSGNYEQYF; V gene: TRBV29-1; J gene: TRBJ2-7
CDR3 protein: CASRTAGTGVYTEAFF; V gene: TRBV27; J gene: TRBJ1-1
CDR3 protein: CATRPRPSGEKLFF; V gene: TRBV15; J gene: TRBJ1-4
CDR3 protein: CASAVGGVSGNTIYF; V gene: TRBV6-5; J gene: TRBJ1-3
CDR3 protein: CSAPVYGYTF; V gene: TRBV20-1; J gene: TRBJ1-2
CDR3 protein: CSVVAGNTIYF; V gene: TRBV29-1; J gene: TRBJ1-3
CDR3 protein: CASSWGTNTEAFF; V gene: TRBV2; J gene: TRBJ1-1
CDR3 protein: CSARDYSSYEQYF; V gene: TRBV20-1; J gene: TRBJ2-7
CDR3 protein: CASTDNEKLFF; V gene: TRBV5-1; J gene: TRBJ1-4
CDR3 protein: CSVTVSGANVLTF; V gene: TRBV29-1; J gene: TRBJ2-6
CDR3 protein: CASSLEFRTGVQETQYF; V gene: TRBV7-9; J gene: TRBJ2-5
CDR3 protein: CASSYPEGGARGYTF; V gene: TRBV6-6; J gene: TRBJ1-2
CDR3 protein: CASSQDLRENTEAFF; V gene: TRBV3-1; J gene: TRBJ1-1
CDR3 protein: CASSRDISYYEQYF; V gene: TRBV4-2; J gene: TRBJ2-7
CDR3 protein: CSARGLKADGNSPLHF; V gene: TRBV20-1; J gene: TRBJ1-6
CDR3 protein: CASSNAGGAKGYNEQFF; V gene: TRBV3-1; J gene: TRBJ2-1
CDR3 protein: CASRTGTDTGELFF; V gene: TRBV2; J gene: TRBJ2-2
CDR3 protein: CASSPIGNRNF; V gene: TRBV7-9; J gene: TRBJ2-4
CDR3 protein: CASSFNRGLENIQYF; V gene: TRBV12-3/TRBV12-4; J gene: TRBJ2-4
CDR3 protein: CASSISGTHYEQYF; V gene: TRBV27; J gene: TRBJ2-7
CDR3 protein: CASSFNGRAIDEQFF; V gene: TRBV28; J gene: TRBJ2-1
CDR3 protein: CASSLGLAVVVETQYF; V gene: TRBV7-2; J gene: TRBJ2-5
CDR3 protein: CASSTYRDVHGYTF; V gene: TRBV7-9; J gene: TRBJ1-2
CDR3 protein: CSAERTGDGIEQFF; V gene: TRBV29-1; J gene: NA
CDR3 protein: CSARGPGDEKLFF; V gene: TRBV20-1; J gene: TRBJ1-4
CDR3 protein: CASSFREGTEAFF; V gene: TRBV5-1; J gene: TRBJ1-1
CDR3 protein: CASSFMGSETQYF; V gene: TRBV27; J gene: TRBJ2-5
CDR3 protein: CASSLYTGAEETQYF; V gene: TRBV5-1; J gene: TRBJ2-5
CDR3 protein: CASSPLAGRSYNEQFF; V gene: TRBV12-3/TRBV12-4; J gene: TRBJ2-1
CDR3 protein: CASSLGAGRYEQYF; V gene: TRBV4-2; J gene: TRBJ2-7
CDR3 protein: CSVTGVLGYEQYF; V gene: TRBV29-1; J gene: NA
CDR3 protein: CASSLGLAGAADNEQFF; V gene: TRBV27; J gene: TRBJ2-1
CDR3 protein: CAGPLEGLETQYF; V gene: TRBV4-1; J gene: TRBJ2-5
CDR3 protein: CTSSLLAGGNTDTQYF; V gene: TRBV7-2; J gene: TRBJ2-3
CDR3 protein: CASSLNRGFEGYEQYF; V gene: TRBV13; J gene: TRBJ2-7